The rows below give T cell receptor beta chains drawn from one sample of a study of technical replicates of blood from several donors. Using immunoSEQ multiplex PCR, the repertoire was profiled, and TCRdb retains in-frame clones only, with some absent. The table includes tens of thousands of clones, about 98% detected once. The sample comprised T cells isolated from PBMCs. These receptors were collected from a human donor in good health. Each CDR3 is given with its conserved first and last residue. A D gene is named only where the DNA matches it firmly. A clone size is listed for some rows: how often the clone was seen (once, few, many), or a class if it is expanded.

CDR3nt: TGTGCCAGCAGTTTATTTGGGCAGGAGAACACTGAAGCTTTCTTT
CDR3aa: CASSLFGQENTEAFF
d_gene: -
abundance: -
v_gene: TRBV28
j_gene: TRBJ1-1

CDR3nt: TGTGCCAGCAGCTTAGTGGGGGGGCTGAACACCGGGGAGCTGTTTTTT
CDR3aa: CASSLVGGLNTGELFF
d_gene: -
abundance: -
v_gene: TRBV11-2
j_gene: TRBJ2-2

CDR3nt: TGTGCCAGCAGCCTGAGGGGGCGGGAAGAGACCCAGTACTTC
CDR3aa: CASSLRGREETQYF
d_gene: TRBD1
abundance: -
v_gene: TRBV5-6
j_gene: TRBJ2-5

CDR3nt: TGTGCCTGGGATAACCGACAGGGAAACACTGAAGCTTTCTTT
CDR3aa: CAWDNRQGNTEAFF
d_gene: TRBD1
abundance: -
v_gene: TRBV30
j_gene: TRBJ1-1

CDR3nt: TGTGCCAGCAGGTCAGATTACGATTACGAGCAGTACTTC
CDR3aa: CASRSDYDYEQYF
d_gene: -
abundance: -
v_gene: TRBV6-1
j_gene: TRBJ2-7

CDR3nt: TGCGCCAGCAGCTTGGAGAGCCCAGGGGGCACTGAAGCTTTCTTT
CDR3aa: CASSLESPGGTEAFF
d_gene: TRBD1
abundance: -
v_gene: TRBV5-1
j_gene: TRBJ1-1

CDR3nt: TGTGCCAGCAGCTTATTCGAGGGGAGGGGGGCTCAGCCCCAGCATTTT
CDR3aa: CASSLFEGRGAQPQHF
d_gene: -
abundance: -
v_gene: TRBV7-9
j_gene: TRBJ1-5

CDR3nt: TGCGCCAGCAGCCAAGAAGGGGGCGCGTGGACTGAAGCTTTCTTT
CDR3aa: CASSQEGGAWTEAFF
d_gene: TRBD1
abundance: -
v_gene: TRBV4-1
j_gene: TRBJ1-1

CDR3nt: TGCGCCAGCAGCCTGGACGGGAGGGATGAGCAGTTCTTC
CDR3aa: CASSLDGRDEQFF
d_gene: TRBD2
abundance: -
v_gene: TRBV5-1
j_gene: TRBJ2-1

CDR3nt: TGTGCCAGCAGCTTTGGGACAGGGGACCCAAGATTGGACTATGGCTACACCTTC
CDR3aa: CASSFGTGDPRLDYGYTF
d_gene: TRBD1
abundance: -
v_gene: TRBV5-6
j_gene: TRBJ1-2

CDR3nt: TGTGCCAGCAGCCGGACTAGCGGGGGGGATACGCAGTATTTT
CDR3aa: CASSRTSGGDTQYF
d_gene: TRBD2
abundance: -
v_gene: TRBV6-5
j_gene: TRBJ2-3

CDR3nt: TGTGCCAGCAGCCAAGAGGCTAGCGGGAGTACAGATACGCAGTATTTT
CDR3aa: CASSQEASGSTDTQYF
d_gene: TRBD2
abundance: -
v_gene: TRBV4-2
j_gene: TRBJ2-3

CDR3nt: TGTGCCAGCAGCCAAACGGTGGGGGGTACCTACAATGAGCAGTTCTTC
CDR3aa: CASSQTVGGTYNEQFF
d_gene: -
abundance: once
v_gene: TRBV9
j_gene: TRBJ2-1

CDR3nt: TGTGCCAGCAGAACCGGGATAAATTCACCCCTCCACTTT
CDR3aa: CASRTGINSPLHF
d_gene: -
abundance: -
v_gene: TRBV5-4
j_gene: TRBJ1-6

CDR3nt: TGCAGCGTTCGTGGACTAGCGGTTAACAATGAGCAGTTCTTC
CDR3aa: CSVRGLAVNNEQFF
d_gene: TRBD2
abundance: once
v_gene: TRBV29-1
j_gene: TRBJ2-1

CDR3nt: TGCGCCAGCAGCCAAGAACAGGGGAGCTACGAGCAGTACTTC
CDR3aa: CASSQEQGSYEQYF
d_gene: TRBD1
abundance: -
v_gene: TRBV4-1
j_gene: TRBJ2-7

CDR3nt: TGTGCCAGCAGCCGACAGATCAATCAGCCCCAGCATTTT
CDR3aa: CASSRQINQPQHF
d_gene: -
abundance: once
v_gene: TRBV7-2
j_gene: TRBJ1-5

CDR3nt: TGTGCCAGCATCGGCGGGACAGACTATGGCTACACCTTC
CDR3aa: CASIGGTDYGYTF
d_gene: TRBD1
abundance: -
v_gene: TRBV6-5
j_gene: TRBJ1-2

CDR3nt: TGCGCCAGCAGCTTGGCCGGGATGGGACTCTACGAGCAGTACTTC
CDR3aa: CASSLAGMGLYEQYF
d_gene: -
abundance: -
v_gene: TRBV5-1
j_gene: TRBJ2-7

CDR3nt: TGTGCCAGCAGCGCAGGACTAGCGGGAGCCAGTGAGCAGTTCTTC
CDR3aa: CASSAGLAGASEQFF
d_gene: TRBD2
abundance: -
v_gene: TRBV7-9
j_gene: TRBJ2-1

CDR3nt: TGTGCCAGCAGCTTAACCGGGACTAGCTCCTACGAGCAGTACTTC
CDR3aa: CASSLTGTSSYEQYF
d_gene: TRBD2
abundance: -
v_gene: TRBV7-9
j_gene: TRBJ2-7

CDR3nt: TGTGCCAGCAGCGTATCGGATGAGCAGTTCTTC
CDR3aa: CASSVSDEQFF
d_gene: -
abundance: -
v_gene: TRBV9
j_gene: TRBJ2-1

CDR3nt: TGCGCCAGCAGCCGAGGACTAGCGGGAGTAGAGACCCAGTACTTC
CDR3aa: CASSRGLAGVETQYF
d_gene: TRBD2
abundance: -
v_gene: TRBV5-1
j_gene: TRBJ2-5

CDR3nt: TGTGCCAGCAGCTCGCGGTTGGGTCCCGACGAGCAGTACTTC
CDR3aa: CASSSRLGPDEQYF
d_gene: -
abundance: -
v_gene: TRBV7-8
j_gene: TRBJ2-7

CDR3nt: TGTGCCAGTAGTCCCGCAGAACTTTTGGGGGACAACTACGAGCAGTACTTC
CDR3aa: CASSPAELLGDNYEQYF
d_gene: -
abundance: -
v_gene: TRBV19
j_gene: TRBJ2-7

CDR3nt: TGTGCCAGCAGCTTGAGCGAGAACACTGAAGCTTTCTTT
CDR3aa: CASSLSENTEAFF
d_gene: -
abundance: -
v_gene: TRBV7-9
j_gene: TRBJ1-1

CDR3nt: TGTGCCAGCAGCTGGTTAGGACGGGACACAGATACGCAGTATTTT
CDR3aa: CASSWLGRDTDTQYF
d_gene: -
abundance: -
v_gene: TRBV7-6
j_gene: TRBJ2-3

CDR3nt: TGTGCCAGCAGCTCTCGTGGACAAGGTGCTTACATCAGCTCCTACAATGAGCAGTTCTTC
CDR3aa: CASSSRGQGAYISSYNEQFF
d_gene: -
abundance: -
v_gene: TRBV9
j_gene: TRBJ2-1

CDR3nt: TGTGCCAGCAGTTTATCAGGGATCTATGGCTACACCTTC
CDR3aa: CASSLSGIYGYTF
d_gene: -
abundance: -
v_gene: TRBV28
j_gene: TRBJ1-2

CDR3nt: TGTGCCAGTAGTATTTTGACAGAAGAGACCCAGTACTTC
CDR3aa: CASSILTEETQYF
d_gene: -
abundance: once
v_gene: TRBV19
j_gene: TRBJ2-5

CDR3nt: TGCGCCAGCAGCTTGTACGGACAGACTAGCACAGATACGCAGTATTTT
CDR3aa: CASSLYGQTSTDTQYF
d_gene: -
abundance: -
v_gene: TRBV5-1
j_gene: TRBJ2-3

CDR3nt: TGTGCCAGCAGTGCATACAGGGATTCGAACACTGAAGCTTTCTTT
CDR3aa: CASSAYRDSNTEAFF
d_gene: -
abundance: -
v_gene: TRBV6-1
j_gene: TRBJ1-1

CDR3nt: TGTGCCAGCAGTGGCGACTGGACAGGCGGAAGGGAGAGGGGCTACACCTTC
CDR3aa: CASSGDWTGGRERGYTF
d_gene: TRBD1
abundance: -
v_gene: TRBV6-1
j_gene: TRBJ1-2

CDR3nt: TGTGCCAGCAGTTACGGTAGTAGCGGGAGCTTCCACGAGCAGTACTTC
CDR3aa: CASSYGSSGSFHEQYF
d_gene: TRBD2
abundance: -
v_gene: TRBV6-5
j_gene: TRBJ2-7

CDR3nt: TGCGCCAGCAGCTTCCAGCGGGCGGCCCAATTTGAAGCTTTCTTT
CDR3aa: CASSFQRAAQFEAFF
d_gene: -
abundance: -
v_gene: TRBV5-1
j_gene: TRBJ1-1

CDR3nt: TGTGCCAGCAGCCAAGACGGGGTGAGCTCCTACAATGAGCAGTTCTTC
CDR3aa: CASSQDGVSSYNEQFF
d_gene: -
abundance: -
v_gene: TRBV4-2
j_gene: TRBJ2-1

CDR3nt: TGTGCCAGCAGCCATCCCAGAGAGGGGGCGCGACCAGACGCCTATGGCTACACCTTC
CDR3aa: CASSHPREGARPDAYGYTF
d_gene: TRBD1
abundance: once
v_gene: TRBV4-2
j_gene: TRBJ1-2

CDR3nt: TGTGCCAGCAGCTTAACAGGCTGGACTGAAGCTTTCTTT
CDR3aa: CASSLTGWTEAFF
d_gene: -
abundance: -
v_gene: TRBV7-2
j_gene: TRBJ1-1

CDR3nt: TGCGCCAGCAGCTTGGCCGCAGGGGGCAATGAGCAGTTCTTC
CDR3aa: CASSLAAGGNEQFF
d_gene: TRBD1
abundance: -
v_gene: TRBV5-1
j_gene: TRBJ2-1

CDR3nt: TGTGCCAGCAGTTCGGGGGGCCACTCTGGAAACACCATATATTTT
CDR3aa: CASSSGGHSGNTIYF
d_gene: -
abundance: -
v_gene: TRBV28
j_gene: TRBJ1-3

CDR3nt: TGTGCCAGCAGTGGAGGCGGGAACCCGTACGAGCAGTACTTC
CDR3aa: CASSGGGNPYEQYF
d_gene: -
abundance: -
v_gene: TRBV28
j_gene: TRBJ2-7

CDR3nt: TGTGCCAGCAGAGGGACGGGCGGGAGGGCCACAGATACGCAGTATTTT
CDR3aa: CASRGTGGRATDTQYF
d_gene: TRBD2
abundance: -
v_gene: TRBV4-2
j_gene: TRBJ2-3

CDR3nt: TGTGCCAGCAGCGGTCTGGACAGGGGGACTGGCTACACCTTC
CDR3aa: CASSGLDRGTGYTF
d_gene: TRBD1
abundance: once
v_gene: TRBV2
j_gene: TRBJ1-2

CDR3nt: TGTGCCAGCAGCGCCGGACTAGCGGGGGGGCTCGGGGAGACCCAGTACTTC
CDR3aa: CASSAGLAGGLGETQYF
d_gene: TRBD2
abundance: -
v_gene: TRBV9
j_gene: TRBJ2-5

CDR3nt: TGTGCCAGCAGCATGGGGGGTAATGGCTATGGCTACACCTTC
CDR3aa: CASSMGGNGYGYTF
d_gene: -
abundance: -
v_gene: TRBV9
j_gene: TRBJ1-2

CDR3nt: TGTGCCAGCAGCTCCCGTGAAGGAGATGATGGCTACACCTTC
CDR3aa: CASSSREGDDGYTF
d_gene: -
abundance: -
v_gene: TRBV11-3
j_gene: TRBJ1-2

CDR3nt: TGTGCCAGCAGTGCTGACAGGGACACAGATACGCAGTATTTT
CDR3aa: CASSADRDTDTQYF
d_gene: TRBD1
abundance: -
v_gene: TRBV6-4
j_gene: TRBJ2-3

CDR3nt: TGTGCCAGCAGCTCCCGGAGTGGAGGGTTCATAGATACGCAGTATTTT
CDR3aa: CASSSRSGGFIDTQYF
d_gene: -
abundance: -
v_gene: TRBV11-2
j_gene: TRBJ2-3

CDR3nt: TGTGCCAGCACCCTCGGAGGAGGGGAGCAGTACTTC
CDR3aa: CASTLGGGEQYF
d_gene: -
abundance: -
v_gene: TRBV7-9
j_gene: TRBJ2-7

CDR3nt: TGTGCCAGCAGCTTCTCAGGGGAGACCCAGTACTTC
CDR3aa: CASSFSGETQYF
d_gene: -
abundance: -
v_gene: TRBV6-5
j_gene: TRBJ2-5

CDR3nt: TGTGCCAGCAGCCAAGCAGGGAGGGGCACCGGGGAGCTGTTTTTT
CDR3aa: CASSQAGRGTGELFF
d_gene: TRBD2
abundance: -
v_gene: TRBV14
j_gene: TRBJ2-2

CDR3nt: TGTGCCAGCAGCTTGATGCTAGCGGGATCGACAGATACGCAGTATTTT
CDR3aa: CASSLMLAGSTDTQYF
d_gene: TRBD2
abundance: -
v_gene: TRBV5-4
j_gene: TRBJ2-3

CDR3nt: TGTGCCAGCAGCTGGGCGGGAGGAGTGTCTCCGAACTACGAGCAGTACTTC
CDR3aa: CASSWAGGVSPNYEQYF
d_gene: TRBD2
abundance: once
v_gene: TRBV9
j_gene: TRBJ2-7

CDR3nt: TGCAGTGCTAGATCGGGACAGCAGCGGTACTTC
CDR3aa: CSARSGQQRYF
d_gene: TRBD1
abundance: -
v_gene: TRBV20-1
j_gene: TRBJ2-5

CDR3nt: TGTGCCAGCGGAGCCCCCCGACTGGGCACTGAAGCTTTCTTT
CDR3aa: CASGAPRLGTEAFF
d_gene: -
abundance: -
v_gene: TRBV28
j_gene: TRBJ1-1

CDR3nt: TGTGCCACCAGCAGAGATCTCGCGGGAGCAGAGACCCAGTACTTC
CDR3aa: CATSRDLAGAETQYF
d_gene: TRBD2
abundance: -
v_gene: TRBV15
j_gene: TRBJ2-5

CDR3nt: TGTGCCAGCAGCTTCGTGGGCTGGTCCCAAGAGACCCAGTACTTC
CDR3aa: CASSFVGWSQETQYF
d_gene: -
abundance: -
v_gene: TRBV11-2
j_gene: TRBJ2-5

CDR3nt: TGTGCCAGTAGTATGGACACCGAGTATGGCTACACCTTC
CDR3aa: CASSMDTEYGYTF
d_gene: -
abundance: once
v_gene: TRBV19
j_gene: TRBJ1-2

CDR3nt: TGTGCCAGCAGTTTGATGGGGGAGGGCCATAAGGTTTACAATGAGCAGTTCTTC
CDR3aa: CASSLMGEGHKVYNEQFF
d_gene: TRBD2
abundance: -
v_gene: TRBV28
j_gene: TRBJ2-1

CDR3nt: TGCAGCGTCGGCCGTCCGACTAGCGGGAGCCCCTACGAGCAGTACTTC
CDR3aa: CSVGRPTSGSPYEQYF
d_gene: TRBD2
abundance: -
v_gene: TRBV29-1
j_gene: TRBJ2-7